This entry concerns a single T cell receptor beta chain. Its antigen remains unknown. The PCR employed 60 Vbeta primers together with 13 Jbeta primers. Measured with immunoSEQ multiplex PCR; TCRdb has only the in-frame clones, and not every one. The sample shows about 160,000 clones, about 72% of them seen only once. The record originates from a study of cytomegalovirus exposure and HLA in healthy donors. Study observations and caveats: For most TCR beta V segments, an earlier analysis put the productive rate at about 90% or about 30% of the time.

Healthy bone marrow donors supplied every sample. CDR3 length equals 13 residues. CDR1 and CDR2 from the germline V gene are LNHDA and SQIVND (reference sequence). Trimming pared 5 bases from V and 11 bases from J, leaving 13 bases between. The specimen sequenced was PBMCs. This sequence originates from a male donor in good health and CMV-seronegative. The chain links TRBV19 to TRBJ1-6; D unresolved. The CDR3 protein is CASSPGYNPPLHF. CDR3 in DNA: TGTGCCAGTAGTCCGGGATACAATCCACCCCTCCACTTT.